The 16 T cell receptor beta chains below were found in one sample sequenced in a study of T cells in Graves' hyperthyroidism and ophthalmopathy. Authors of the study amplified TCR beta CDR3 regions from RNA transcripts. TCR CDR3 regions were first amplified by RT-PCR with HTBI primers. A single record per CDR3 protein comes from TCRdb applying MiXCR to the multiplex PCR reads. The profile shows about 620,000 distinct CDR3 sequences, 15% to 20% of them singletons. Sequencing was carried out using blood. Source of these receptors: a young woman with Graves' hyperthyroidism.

This chain's CDR3 is CASSLPNRIPEAFF. CDR3 nucleotides: TGTGCCAGCAGCTTACCGAATCGAATCCCTGAAGCTTTCTTT. The V gene is TRBV7-9, the J gene TRBJ1-1, with unresolved D. V was trimmed by 2 bases and J by 6 bases, leaving 13 bases between them. Per the germline V gene, CDR1 is SEHNR and CDR2 is FQNEAQ (reference sequence). The CDR3 spans 14 residues.

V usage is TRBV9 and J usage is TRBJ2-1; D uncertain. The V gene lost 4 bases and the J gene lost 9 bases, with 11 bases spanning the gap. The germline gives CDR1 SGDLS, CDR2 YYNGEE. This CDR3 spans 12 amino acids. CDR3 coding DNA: TGTGCCAGCAGCCCCCACGGTCGTGAGCAGTTCTTC. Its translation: CASSPHGREQFF.

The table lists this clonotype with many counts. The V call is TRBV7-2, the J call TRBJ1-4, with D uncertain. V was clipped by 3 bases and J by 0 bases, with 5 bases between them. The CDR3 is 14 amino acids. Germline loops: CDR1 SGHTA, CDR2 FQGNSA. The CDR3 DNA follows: TGTGCCAGCAGCTTTACAACAACTAATGAAAAACTGTTTTTT. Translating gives CASSFTTTNEKLFF.

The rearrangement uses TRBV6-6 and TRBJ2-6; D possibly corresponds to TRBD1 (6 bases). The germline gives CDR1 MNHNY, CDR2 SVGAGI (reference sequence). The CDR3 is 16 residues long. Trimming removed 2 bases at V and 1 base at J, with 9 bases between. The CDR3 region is CASSYLRGSGANVLTF. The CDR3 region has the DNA TGTGCCAGCAGTTACCTTAGGGGGTCTGGGGCCAACGTCCTGACTTTC.

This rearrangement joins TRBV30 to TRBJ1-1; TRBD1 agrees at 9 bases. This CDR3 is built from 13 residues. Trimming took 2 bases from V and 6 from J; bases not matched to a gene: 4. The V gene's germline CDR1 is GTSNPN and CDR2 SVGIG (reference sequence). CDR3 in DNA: TGTGCCTGGAGTAACAGGGGGCGGGCTGAAGCTTTCTTT. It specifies CAWSNRGRAEAFF.

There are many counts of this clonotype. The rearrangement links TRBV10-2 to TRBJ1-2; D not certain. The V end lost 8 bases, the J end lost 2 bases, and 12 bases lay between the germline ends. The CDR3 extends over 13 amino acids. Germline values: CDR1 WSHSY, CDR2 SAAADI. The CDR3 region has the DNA TGCGCCAGCGGTTCCGGGAGAAACTATGGCTACACCTTC. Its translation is CASGSGRNYGYTF.

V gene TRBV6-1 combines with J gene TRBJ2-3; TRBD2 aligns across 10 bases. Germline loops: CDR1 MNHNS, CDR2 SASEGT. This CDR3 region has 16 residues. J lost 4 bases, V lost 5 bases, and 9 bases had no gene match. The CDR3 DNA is TGTGCCAGCAGTACACGGAGCGGGAGGGCCCCAGATACGCAGTATTTT. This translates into CASSTRSGRAPDTQYF.

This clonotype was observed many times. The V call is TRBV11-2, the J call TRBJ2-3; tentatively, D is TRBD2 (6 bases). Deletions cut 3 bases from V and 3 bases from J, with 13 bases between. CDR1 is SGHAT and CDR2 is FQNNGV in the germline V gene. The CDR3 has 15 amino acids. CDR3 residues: CASSFLPAGTDTQYF. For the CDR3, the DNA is TGTGCCAGCAGCTTCCTCCCCGCGGGGACAGATACGCAGTATTTT. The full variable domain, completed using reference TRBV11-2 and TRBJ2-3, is EAGVAQSPRYKIIEKRQSVAFWCNPISGHATLYWYQQILGQGPKLLIQFQNNGVVDDSQLPKDRFSAERLKGVDSTLKIQPAKLEDSAVYLCASSFLPAGTDTQYFGPGTRLTVL.

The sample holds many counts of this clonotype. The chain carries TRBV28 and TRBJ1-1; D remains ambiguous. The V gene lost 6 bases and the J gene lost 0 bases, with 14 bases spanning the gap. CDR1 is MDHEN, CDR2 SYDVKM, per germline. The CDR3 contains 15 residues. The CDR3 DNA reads TGTGCCAGCAGATTCAGGACGGATCTGAACACTGAAGCTTTCTTT. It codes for CASRFRTDLNTEAFF.

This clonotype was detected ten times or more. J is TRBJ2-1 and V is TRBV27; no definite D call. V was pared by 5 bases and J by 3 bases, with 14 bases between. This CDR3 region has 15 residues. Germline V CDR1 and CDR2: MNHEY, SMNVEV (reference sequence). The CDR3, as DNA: TGTGCCAGCAGTACCCCATGGACGGGCTACAATGAGCAGTTCTTC. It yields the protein CASSTPWTGYNEQFF.

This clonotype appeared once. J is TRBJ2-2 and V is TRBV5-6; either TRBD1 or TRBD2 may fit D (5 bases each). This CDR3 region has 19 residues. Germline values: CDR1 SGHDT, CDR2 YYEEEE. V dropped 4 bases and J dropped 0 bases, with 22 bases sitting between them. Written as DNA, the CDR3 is TGTGCCAGCAGCCCCGGGACCGGGCCCATCAGCGCGAACACCGGGGAGCTGTTTTTT. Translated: CASSPGTGPISANTGELFF.

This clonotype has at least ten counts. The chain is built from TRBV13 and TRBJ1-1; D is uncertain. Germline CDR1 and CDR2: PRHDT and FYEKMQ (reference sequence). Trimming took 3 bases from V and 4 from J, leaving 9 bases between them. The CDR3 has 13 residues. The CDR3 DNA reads TGTGCCAGCAGCTTCAGACGGAGCACTGAAGCTTTCTTT. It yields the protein CASSFRRSTEAFF.

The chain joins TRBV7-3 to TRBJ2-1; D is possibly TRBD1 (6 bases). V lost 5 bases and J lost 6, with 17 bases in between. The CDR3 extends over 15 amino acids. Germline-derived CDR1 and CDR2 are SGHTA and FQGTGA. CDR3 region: CASSPQGPQVNEQFF. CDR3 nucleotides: TGTGCCAGCAGCCCGCAGGGGCCTCAAGTCAATGAGCAGTTCTTC.

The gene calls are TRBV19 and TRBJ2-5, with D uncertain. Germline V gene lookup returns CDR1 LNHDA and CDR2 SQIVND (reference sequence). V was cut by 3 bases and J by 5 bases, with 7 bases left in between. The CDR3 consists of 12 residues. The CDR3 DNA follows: TGTGCCAGTAGTATGGTTAAGGAGACCCAGTACTTC. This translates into CASSMVKETQYF.

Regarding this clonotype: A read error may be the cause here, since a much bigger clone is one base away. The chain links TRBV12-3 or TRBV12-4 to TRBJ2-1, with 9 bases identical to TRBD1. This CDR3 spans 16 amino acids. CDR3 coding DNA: TGTGCCAGCAGTTTTAGGGCGGGACAGGGTTACAATAAGCAGTTCTTC. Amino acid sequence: CASSFRAGQGYNKQFF.

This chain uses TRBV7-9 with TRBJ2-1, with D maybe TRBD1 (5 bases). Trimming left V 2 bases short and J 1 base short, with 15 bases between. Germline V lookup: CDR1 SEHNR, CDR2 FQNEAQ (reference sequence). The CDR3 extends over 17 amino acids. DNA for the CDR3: TGTGCCAGCAGCTTAATAGGGCGGACACTATCCTACAATGAGCAGTTCTTC. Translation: CASSLIGRTLSYNEQFF.